The 21 T cell receptor beta chains reported below all come from one sample, sequenced in a study of shared T cell receptors in the human thymus (dated by TCRdb to the early 2020s). The library was produced with the immunoSEQ multiplex PCR assay. Not all clones reach the TCRdb copy of this immuneACCESS table, which keeps in-frame sequences only. Checked studies attribute under half of the gap to unresolved V genes and leave the rest unexplained. In this sample the table shows around 730,000 clones, approximately 85% of which occur a single time. The ten most abundant clones make up around 0.0099% of the sample. These data are also associated with another study on human thymus T cells.

Sequenced input: thymocytes. The receptors were sampled from a girl less than two years old with a congenital heart defect. Donor details come from another sample of the same person, matched by shared clones.

The gene calls are TRBV9 and TRBJ2-1; a possible D gene is TRBD1 (5 bases). CDR3 length: 16 amino acids. The V gene's germline CDR1 is SGDLS and CDR2 YYNGEE. V dropped 0 bases and J dropped 3 bases, with 13 bases sitting between them. The CDR3 DNA reads as TGTGCCAGCAGCGTAGGGTACACCAGGGACTACAATGAGCAGTTCTTC. Protein sequence: CASSVGYTRDYNEQFF.

The DNA of the CDR3 is TGTGCCAGCAGTCTGACTAGCGGGGGGACCAGGGATGAGCAGTTCTTC. Protein product: CASSLTSGGTRDEQFF. The rearrangement uses TRBV6-4 and TRBJ2-1; 13 nucleotides align to TRBD2. This CDR3 region has 16 residues. CDR1 and CDR2 (germline): MRHNA, SNTAGT. The junction had 9 bases not matched to a gene; V was cut back by 5 bases and J by 8 bases.

The chain uses TRBV6-6 and TRBJ2-7, with 9 nucleotides matching TRBD2. V was clipped by 4 bases and J by 2 bases; unmatched bases: 9. Germline CDR1 reads MNHNY; CDR2 reads SVGAGI (reference sequence). This CDR3 region has 16 residues. As DNA, the CDR3 is TGTGCCAGCAGTTCATATTTTAGCGGGGGAACCTACGAGCAGTACTTC. This sequence encodes CASSSYFSGGTYEQYF.

The chain employs TRBV10-2 and TRBJ2-3; D may be TRBD2 (6 bases). This CDR3 region has 12 residues. Germline CDR1 and CDR2: WSHSY and SAAADI. Trimming pared 11 bases from V and 7 bases from J, leaving 16 bases between. The CDR3 loop reads CASKEGPNTQYF. Here the CDR3 DNA reads TGCGCCTCCAAGGAGGGACCTAATACGCAGTATTTT.

The rearrangement joins TRBV4-1 to TRBJ1-6, with TRBD1 matching over 7 bases. V lost 4 bases to trimming and J lost 7 bases; unmatched junction nucleotides: 10. This CDR3 is 16 amino acids long. Germline V gene lookup returns CDR1 MGHRA and CDR2 YSYEKL. The CDR3 region has the DNA TGCGCCAGCAGCCTATATCCGGGACAGACAAATTCACCCCTCCACTTT. Its protein product is CASSLYPGQTNSPLHF.

This rearrangement joins TRBV9 to TRBJ2-1, with 14 bases identical to TRBD2. With V trimmed by 3 bases and J by 5 bases, 4 bases remained unmatched. The V gene's germline CDR1 is SGDLS and CDR2 YYNGEE. This CDR3 comprises 16 residues. The CDR3, as DNA: TGTGCCAGCAGCGCTGGGACTAGCGGGGGTCACAATGAGCAGTTCTTC. As protein: CASSAGTSGGHNEQFF.

The chain recombines TRBV18 with TRBJ2-7; 14 bases align to TRBD2. CDR3 length equals 16 residues. Trimming removed 6 bases from V and 4 bases from J; junction bases left unmatched: 8. Germline CDR1 and CDR2: KGHSH and LQKENI. The CDR3 loop is CASSLPRTSGGYEQYF. The DNA of the CDR3 is TGTGCCAGCTCCCTCCCCCGGACTAGCGGGGGGTACGAGCAGTACTTC.

This clone was found a few times. This chain connects TRBV4-3 to TRBJ1-2; D is undetermined. The germline CDR1 and CDR2 sequences are LGHNA and YSLEER. The V end lost 1 base, the J end lost 2 bases, and 14 bases lay between the germline ends. The CDR3 consists of 16 residues. The CDR3 DNA is TGCGCCAGCAGCCAAGTGTGGGAGACATCAAACTATGGCTACACCTTC. Its protein is CASSQVWETSNYGYTF.

This clone showed up just once. The gene calls are TRBV5-1 and TRBJ1-1; weak D call: TRBD1 (6 bases). V shed 4 bases and J shed 3 bases, with 19 bases lying between them. CDR3 size: 16 residues. Germline CDR1 and CDR2: SGHRS and YFSETQ. DNA for the CDR3: TGCGCCAGCAGCGGGGGGAAGGGGGGGGAAGACACTGAAGCTTTCTTT. It specifies CASSGGKGGEDTEAFF.

This clone occurred once. V and J are TRBV5-6 and TRBJ1-2; D is unclear. The CDR3 is 12 residues long. Germline V CDR1 and CDR2: SGHDT, YYEEEE. V gave up 0 bases and J gave up 4 bases, with 4 bases separating them. The CDR3 region is CASSLVAYGYTF. The CDR3 region has the DNA TGTGCCAGCAGCTTGGTGGCCTATGGCTACACCTTC.

V and J are TRBV5-4 and TRBJ2-1, with D maybe TRBD2 (5 bases). V lost 4 bases, J lost 6 bases, and 11 bases lay in between. The CDR3 is made up of 13 amino acids. CDR1 and CDR2 from the germline V gene are SGHNT and YYREEE (reference sequence). The CDR3 region has the DNA TGTGCCAGCAGCGGTACTAGTCTCAATGAGCAGTTCTTC. It codes for CASSGTSLNEQFF.

The chain uses TRBV4-1 and TRBJ1-4, with TRBD1 identical over 8 bases. With 0 bases clipped from V and 6 bases from J, the junction kept 6 bases outside the gene matches. Per the germline V gene, CDR1 is MGHRA and CDR2 is YSYEKL. This CDR3 is built from 16 residues. The CDR3 sequence is CASSQDPETGDEKLFF. CDR3 coding DNA: TGCGCCAGCAGCCAAGATCCTGAGACAGGGGATGAAAAACTGTTTTTT.

This clone was seen only once. The chain combines TRBV27 with TRBJ1-1; the D gene is possibly TRBD1 (6 bases). V was shortened by 6 bases and J by 11 bases, with 16 bases between the two germline ends. The V gene's germline CDR1 is MNHEY and CDR2 SMNVEV (reference sequence). This CDR3 contains 12 residues. DNA for the CDR3: TGTGCCAGCAGCAGTAACAGGGTCGGGGCTTTCTTT. Encoded protein: CASSSNRVGAFF.

This clone was observed a handful of times. The chain combines TRBV6-1 with TRBJ2-2; TRBD2 is a possible D gene (6 bases). Between the trimmed V and J ends, which lost 6 bases and 13 bases, there was a span of 15 bases. The CDR3 is 12 amino acids. Germline lookup yields CDR1 MNHNS and CDR2 SASEGT. CDR3 DNA sequence: TGTGCCAGCAGGGCGGGGAACACTGCGCTGTTTTTT. Protein product: CASRAGNTALFF.

The chain is built from TRBV27 and TRBJ2-7, with unresolved D. Trimming removed 0 bases at V and 0 bases at J, with 12 bases between. This CDR3 has 16 residues. The germline CDR1 and CDR2 sequences are MNHEY and SMNVEV (reference sequence). The chain's CDR3 is CASSLSLNTVSYEQYF. CDR3 DNA: TGTGCCAGCAGTTTATCCCTCAACACCGTCTCCTACGAGCAGTACTTC.

The chain couples TRBV5-8 to TRBJ2-7; TRBD2 is a possible D gene (7 bases). The germline V gene has CDR1 SGHTS and CDR2 YDEGEE. V was shortened by 0 bases and J by 2 bases, with 18 bases between the two germline ends. This CDR3 is 17 amino acids long. CDR3: CASSLARGRGPPYEQYF. The CDR3 nucleotides are TGTGCCAGCAGCTTGGCGCGGGGGCGGGGGCCCCCCTACGAGCAGTACTTC.

This clone occurred a few times. The rearrangement uses TRBV5-4 and TRBJ1-6, with D unresolved. Trimming took off 4 bases at V and 9 bases at J, with 14 bases between the two ends. This CDR3 has 14 residues. From germline, CDR1 is SGHNT and CDR2 YYREEE (reference sequence). CDR3 region: CASSPGPAGSPLHF. CDR3 bases: TGTGCCAGCAGCCCTGGCCCCGCGGGTTCACCCCTCCACTTT.

This clone turned up a few times. The chain uses TRBV25-1 and TRBJ1-1; D is undetermined. V lost 2 bases, J lost 0 bases, and 4 bases lay in between. Per the germline V gene, CDR1 is MGHDK and CDR2 is SYGVNS. This CDR3 region has 13 residues. CDR3 DNA: TGTGCCAGCAGTGAACAGGTGAACACTGAAGCTTTCTTT. This codes for CASSEQVNTEAFF.

The J gene is TRBJ2-7, the V gene TRBV5-1; D is uncertain. The CDR3 is 12 amino acids. Germline values: CDR1 SGHRS, CDR2 YFSETQ. The V end was cut by 4 bases, the J end by 4 bases, with 9 bases between. The CDR3 spells CASSPRLYEQYF. The CDR3 DNA is TGCGCCAGCAGCCCGCGGCTATACGAGCAGTACTTC.

The V gene is TRBV4-3, the J gene TRBJ1-4; 7 positions agree with TRBD1. Germline V lookup: CDR1 LGHNA, CDR2 YSLEER. This CDR3 has 17 amino acids. V lost 4 bases and J lost 1; bases outside the gene matches: 9. The CDR3 DNA is TGCGCCAGCAGCCCACAGACAGGGTTGGGAACTAATGAAAAACTGTTTTTT. Encoded protein: CASSPQTGLGTNEKLFF.

Only a few counts were recorded for this clone. The V call is TRBV4-1, the J call TRBJ2-5, with 10 nucleotides matching TRBD2. V lost 0 bases, J lost 7 bases, and 8 bases stayed unmatched. The CDR3 covers 16 residues. CDR1 and CDR2 from the germline V gene are MGHRA and YSYEKL. The CDR3: CASSQEVAGGPGTQYF. The CDR3 DNA reads TGCGCCAGCAGCCAAGAGGTAGCGGGGGGCCCAGGGACCCAGTACTTC.